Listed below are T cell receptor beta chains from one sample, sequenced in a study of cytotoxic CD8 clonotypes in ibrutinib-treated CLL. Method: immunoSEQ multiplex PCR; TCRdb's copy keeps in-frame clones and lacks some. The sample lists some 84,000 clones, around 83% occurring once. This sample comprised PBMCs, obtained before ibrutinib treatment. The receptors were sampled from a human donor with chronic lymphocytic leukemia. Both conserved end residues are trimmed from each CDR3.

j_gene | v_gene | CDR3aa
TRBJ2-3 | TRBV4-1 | ASSQDGTSGPGDFTDTQY
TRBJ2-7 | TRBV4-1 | ASSQDMYEQY
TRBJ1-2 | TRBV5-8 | ASSLSWAAGYT
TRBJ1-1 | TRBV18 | ASSPYRGENTEAF
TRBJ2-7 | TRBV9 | ASSPRGGFYEQY
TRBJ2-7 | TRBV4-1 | ASSQEATRHLSSYEQY
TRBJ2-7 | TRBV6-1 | ASSEAIFYQTGASSYEQY
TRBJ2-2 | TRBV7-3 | ATSQGDRVTGELF
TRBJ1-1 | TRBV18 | ASSRLGGRNTEAF
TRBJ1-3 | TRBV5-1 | ASSSAGPMGGNTIY
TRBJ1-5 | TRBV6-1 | ASRTGGDQPQH
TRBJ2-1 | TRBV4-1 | ASSPRTGVPNEQF
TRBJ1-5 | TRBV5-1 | ASRAGPDQPQH
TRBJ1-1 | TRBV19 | ASSTPFRVGFTEAF
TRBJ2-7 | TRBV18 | ASSPPSGAEQY
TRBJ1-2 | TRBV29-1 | SVDQGIYGYT
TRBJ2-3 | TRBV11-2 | ASSSLGSDTQY
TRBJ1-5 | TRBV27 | ASSPPGRGNQPQH
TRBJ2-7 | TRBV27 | ASSNLGADRPYEQY
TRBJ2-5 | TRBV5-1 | ASSLSLKETQY
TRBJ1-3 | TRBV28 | ASSLAGTGGNTIY
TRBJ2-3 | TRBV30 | AWSVLGTDTQY